Following are 8 T cell receptor beta chains from one sample sequenced in a study of blood T cells in healthy people across ages. Alongside a J-beta primer mix, a sample-barcoded 5' primer served in a second PCR lasting about 6 to 12 cycles. TCRdb re-analysed the 5' RACE reads in MiXCR, keeping a single row per CDR3 protein. Of almost 1 million distinct CDR3 sequences detected, about 53% appear once; the ten largest clones hold over 20%. Sequencing was performed on blood. Source of these receptors: an older woman in good health.

The chain has TRBV7-2 and TRBJ1-2, with 7 bases lining up with TRBD1. This CDR3 has 15 amino acids. Trimming removed 5 bases from V and 4 bases from J; junction bases left unmatched: 10. Germline V gives CDR1 SGHTA, CDR2 FQGNSA. The CDR3 sequence: CASSVRQGLIYGYTF. As DNA, the CDR3 is TGTGCCAGCAGCGTTAGACAGGGTTTGATCTATGGCTACACCTTC.

The CDR3: CATKRRINAYEQYF. The DNA for the CDR3 is TGTGCCACCAAAAGACGGATCAACGCCTACGAGCAGTACTTC. This chain uses TRBV7-6 with TRBJ2-7; unclear D gene. Looked up from germline, CDR1 is SGHVS and CDR2 is FNYEAQ. V lost 10 bases, J lost 2 bases, and 18 bases lay in between. The length of the CDR3 is 14 residues.

This clonotype showed up just once. The chain links TRBV20-1 to TRBJ2-4; 11 nucleotides line up with TRBD2. The J call may be incorrect, as the DNA end agrees better with TRBJ2-7. Germline CDR1 DFQATT, CDR2 SNEGSKA (reference sequence). The CDR3 totals 14 residues. For the CDR3, the DNA is TGCAGTGCTAGGACTAGCGGGACAGGGCACGAGCAGTACTTC. Residues: CSARTSGTGHEQYF.

This chain links TRBV20-1 with TRBJ2-1, with 14 bases lining up with TRBD2. The J call may be mistaken, given a closer DNA end match to TRBJ2-7. CDR1 is DFQATT and CDR2 is SNEGSKA in the germline V gene (reference sequence). This CDR3 has 19 residues. CDR3 amino acids: CSARGRTSGRLLSYNEQYF. The CDR3 bases are TGCAGTGCTAGAGGCAGGACTAGCGGGAGGTTGCTGTCCTACAATGAGCAGTACTTC.

The V and J genes are TRBV3-1 and TRBJ1-1, with unresolved D. Trimming took 5 bases from V and 6 from J, leaving 13 bases between them. The CDR3 is 13 amino acids. CDR1 LGHDT and CDR2 YNNKEL come from the germline V gene (reference sequence). The CDR3 nucleotides are TGTGCCAGCAGCTATGGGGTCGTACCTGAAGCTTTCTTT. As protein: CASSYGVVPEAFF.

For the CDR3, the DNA is TGTGCCAGCAGCTCGACGCGAGGGGCTCCCTCCTACGAGCAGTACTTC. Translated: CASSSTRGAPSYEQYF. The gene calls are TRBV3-1 and TRBJ2-7; D is tentatively TRBD1 or TRBD2 (5 bases each). Trimming removed 5 bases at V and 0 bases at J, with 17 bases between. The CDR3 is made up of 16 amino acids. In germline, CDR1 is LGHDT, CDR2 YNNKEL (reference sequence).

This sequence joins TRBV20-1 and TRBJ1-5; D remains ambiguous. This CDR3 is built from 12 residues. Germline CDR1 and CDR2: DFQATT and SNEGSKA (reference sequence). Trimming removed 1 base at V and 10 bases at J, with 11 bases between. The CDR3 bases are TGCAGTGCTAGAGGGGCCCTAACTCCCCAGCATTTT. Translation: CSARGALTPQHF.

This chain links TRBV10-3 with TRBJ2-7; a possible D gene is TRBD2 (6 bases). Germline assignment: CDR1 ENHRY and CDR2 SYGVKD. This CDR3 comprises 14 residues. Trimming removed 6 bases from V and 0 bases from J, with 12 bases in between. The CDR3 region is CAIREGPISYEQYF. The CDR3 DNA is TGTGCCATCAGGGAGGGCCCTATCTCCTACGAGCAGTACTTC.